This T cell receptor beta chain was found in a study of cytomegalovirus exposure and HLA in healthy donors. The junction had 9 bases not matched to a gene; V was cut back by 4 bases and J by 8 bases. The CDR3 has 14 residues. The germline CDR1 and CDR2 sequences are SGHRS and YFSETQ. Broader study findings: Likely technical artifact: a cluster of highly shared sequence variants. In a later analysis, a missense DCLRE1C variant was linked to TCR beta V- and J-gene trimming. Being productive about 87% or about 30% of the time was typical of most TCR beta V segments in an earlier analysis.

About this clone itself: No antigen is known for it.

Vbeta (60) and Jbeta (13) primers were used in the PCR. Libraries were prepared by immunoSEQ multiplex PCR; TCRdb keeps only in-frame clonotypes and omits some of them. This listing includes around 84,000 clones. The sample comprised PBMCs. This receptor was obtained from a man aged 30-40 years in good health and CMV-seronegative. V and J are TRBV5-1 and TRBJ2-4; 7 bases fit TRBD1. The CDR3 DNA is TGCGCCAGCAGCACCCGACAGGGAGCGGACATTCAGTACTTC. This codes for CASSTRQGADIQYF.